Below, 2 T cell receptor beta chains from the same sample are listed, as sequenced in a study of blood T cell repertoires in COVID-19. The protocol was immunoSEQ multiplex PCR, while the TCRdb copy is restricted to in-frame clones and leaves out a portion. The sample includes about 240,000 clones, about four fifths of them seen just once. Material: PBMCs or T cells enriched from blood (not recorded which). These receptors all come from a woman in her forties who had been exposed to COVID-19.

The V gene is TRBV5-4, the J gene TRBJ1-3; no reliable D call. V lost 3 bases, J lost 7 bases, and 20 bases lay in between. The CDR3 covers 16 residues. Germline V gene lookup returns CDR1 SGHNT and CDR2 YYREEE (reference sequence). The CDR3 spells CASSSPSTFGGNTIYF. CDR3 DNA sequence: TGTGCCAGCAGCTCCCCATCGACCTTCGGCGGCAACACCATATATTTT.

This CDR3 is CASSQGGGAYGYTF. CDR3 nucleotide sequence: TGCGCCAGCAGCCAGGGAGGGGGGGCGTATGGCTACACCTTC. The chain carries TRBV4-1 and TRBJ1-2, with D possibly being TRBD1 (6 bases). The CDR3 is made up of 14 amino acids. V dropped 3 bases and J dropped 5 bases, with 13 bases sitting between them. Germline loops: CDR1 MGHRA, CDR2 YSYEKL.